Shown below are 22 T cell receptor beta chains from a single sample sequenced in a study of monozygotic twins with inflammatory bowel disease. TCRdb reprocessed the 5' RACE reads and keeps a single row for each CDR3 protein, giving no DNA. Its table records some 170,000 distinct CDR3 sequences. The sequencing input was blood. The origin of the receptors is a human donor with ulcerative colitis or Crohn's disease, or a healthy co-twin of an affected twin (not recorded which).

The rearrangement joins TRBV5-8 to TRBJ2-2; the D call of TRBD1 rests on TCRdb alone, since no DNA is present to check it. The germline CDR1 and CDR2 sequences are SGHTS and YDEGEE. This CDR3 region has 14 residues. CDR3 protein: CASSLQGATGELFF.

V gene TRBV19 combines with J gene TRBJ2-5; TCRdb's D call of TRBD1 is untestable without DNA. CDR3 size: 13 residues. Germline V gene sequence: CDR1 LNHDA, CDR2 SQIVND (reference sequence). The CDR3 region is CASSNRGRETQYF.

This chain links TRBV18 with TRBJ2-2. In germline, CDR1 is KGHSH, CDR2 LQKENI. This CDR3 is 14 amino acids long. This CDR3 is CASSPSRDTGELFF.

The CDR3: CASGEGVAKNIQYF. V and J are TRBV28 and TRBJ2-4; TCRdb selects TRBD1, and the lack of DNA leaves this call unchecked. In germline, CDR1 is MDHEN, CDR2 SYDVKM. The CDR3 covers 14 residues.

This chain connects TRBV7-3 to TRBJ1-1. Germline CDR1 reads SGHTA; CDR2 reads FQGTGA. The length of the CDR3 is 12 residues. CDR3 sequence: CASSLQYTEAFF.

V gene TRBV12-3 or TRBV12-4 combines with J gene TRBJ2-5; there is no DNA to check the TCRdb D call of TRBD2. The CDR3 extends over 14 amino acids. CDR3 protein: CASSLFGRWETQYF.

The chain carries TRBV7-2 and TRBJ2-5; the D call from TCRdb, TRBD1, cannot be confirmed without DNA. Germline V gene lookup returns CDR1 SGHTA and CDR2 FQGNSA. This CDR3 spans 16 amino acids. CDR3 in amino acids: CASSLFGHPFQETQYF.

This chain uses TRBV5-1 with TRBJ2-5. Germline CDR1 and CDR2: SGHRS and YFSETQ. The CDR3 extends over 13 amino acids. Here the CDR3 reads CASSLVQEETQYF.

The genes are TRBV9 and TRBJ2-1; without DNA, the TCRdb call of TRBD1 cannot be checked. In germline, CDR1 is SGDLS, CDR2 YYNGEE. This CDR3 has 15 residues. CDR3 protein: CASSIDRGQYNEQFF.

This chain links TRBV20-1 with TRBJ2-7. From germline, CDR1 is DFQATT and CDR2 SNEGSKA (reference sequence). CDR3 size: 13 residues. The CDR3 protein is CSARARRSYEQYF.

The chain employs TRBV20-1 and TRBJ2-7; TCRdb outputs TRBD2, but without DNA this stays unchecked. Germline loops: CDR1 DFQATT, CDR2 SNEGSKA (reference sequence). The CDR3 spans 17 residues. The CDR3 reads CSARGTSGGSSSYEQYF.

J is TRBJ2-7 and V is TRBV27; absent DNA, TCRdb's TRBD2 call cannot be checked. The CDR3 is 16 residues long. The germline V gene encodes CDR1 MNHEY and CDR2 SMNVEV (reference sequence). The CDR3 spells CASSLYKLAGGYEQYF.

The chain carries TRBV12-3 or TRBV12-4 and TRBJ2-3; without DNA, the TCRdb call of TRBD2 cannot be checked. The CDR3 has 15 amino acids. Here the CDR3 reads CAIDDWRRGTDTQYF.

The CDR3 region is CASSLDGQGMNQPQHF. This chain uses TRBV5-1 with TRBJ1-5; TCRdb's D call, TRBD1, is unchecked because there is no DNA. The CDR3 has 16 residues. CDR1 SGHRS and CDR2 YFSETQ come from the germline V gene.

The chain carries TRBV4-2 and TRBJ2-1; TCRdb designates TRBD2, a call that cannot be tested without DNA. The CDR3 has 17 residues. CDR1 is LGHNA and CDR2 is YNFKEQ in the germline V gene. The CDR3 loop is CASSQDYAAGVDNEQFF.

This chain links TRBV7-2 with TRBJ1-6. In germline, CDR1 is SGHTA, CDR2 FQGNSA. The CDR3 loop spans 12 amino acids. The CDR3 protein is CASSLDMSPLHF.

This chain connects TRBV28 to TRBJ2-7; TCRdb indicates TRBD1, and absent DNA this call remains unverified. In germline, CDR1 is MDHEN, CDR2 SYDVKM. The CDR3 loop spans 16 amino acids. The CDR3: CASSTGTGDFYYEQYF. Variable domain in full (rest from reference TRBV28 and TRBJ2-7): DVKVTQSSRYLVKRTGEKVFLECVQDMDHENMFWYRQDPGLGLRLIYFSYDVKMKEKGDIPEGYSVSREKKERFSLILESASTNQTSMYLCASSTGTGDFYYEQYFGPGTRLTVT.

The gene calls are TRBV7-2 and TRBJ2-7; no DNA is available, so the TRBD1 call from TCRdb remains unchecked. The CDR3 has 14 residues. CDR1 and CDR2 from the germline V gene are SGHTA and FQGNSA. CDR3 amino acids: CASSLLQGSDEQYF.

The chain joins TRBV27 to TRBJ1-1. CDR1 MNHEY and CDR2 SMNVEV come from the germline V gene (reference sequence). This CDR3 spans 16 amino acids. This chain's CDR3 is CASSLWAGSLNTEAFF.

The gene calls are TRBV15 and TRBJ2-2; the TRBD2 assignment by TCRdb is unverifiable without DNA. This CDR3 is built from 13 residues. The germline CDR1 and CDR2 sequences are LNHNV and YYDKDF (reference sequence). CDR3 sequence: CATSREAGGELFF.

The chain employs TRBV11-2 and TRBJ2-1; TCRdb reports TRBD1, a call that lacks DNA to check it against. Per germline, CDR1 SGHAT and CDR2 FQNNGV. This CDR3 is 21 amino acids long. The CDR3 sequence is CASSFSQGTMAEFLAYNEQFF. The variable domain in full, with the rest retrieved from reference TRBV11-2 and TRBJ2-1, is EAGVAQSPRYKIIEKRQSVAFWCNPISGHATLYWYQQILGQGPKLLIQFQNNGVVDDSQLPKDRFSAERLKGVDSTLKIQPAKLEDSAVYLCASSFSQGTMAEFLAYNEQFFGPGTRLTVL.

This chain joins TRBV5-1 and TRBJ2-7; absent DNA, TCRdb's TRBD1 call cannot be checked. Germline CDR1 is SGHRS and CDR2 is YFSETQ. CDR3 length: 14 residues. The CDR3 reads CASSLGQVYYEQYF.